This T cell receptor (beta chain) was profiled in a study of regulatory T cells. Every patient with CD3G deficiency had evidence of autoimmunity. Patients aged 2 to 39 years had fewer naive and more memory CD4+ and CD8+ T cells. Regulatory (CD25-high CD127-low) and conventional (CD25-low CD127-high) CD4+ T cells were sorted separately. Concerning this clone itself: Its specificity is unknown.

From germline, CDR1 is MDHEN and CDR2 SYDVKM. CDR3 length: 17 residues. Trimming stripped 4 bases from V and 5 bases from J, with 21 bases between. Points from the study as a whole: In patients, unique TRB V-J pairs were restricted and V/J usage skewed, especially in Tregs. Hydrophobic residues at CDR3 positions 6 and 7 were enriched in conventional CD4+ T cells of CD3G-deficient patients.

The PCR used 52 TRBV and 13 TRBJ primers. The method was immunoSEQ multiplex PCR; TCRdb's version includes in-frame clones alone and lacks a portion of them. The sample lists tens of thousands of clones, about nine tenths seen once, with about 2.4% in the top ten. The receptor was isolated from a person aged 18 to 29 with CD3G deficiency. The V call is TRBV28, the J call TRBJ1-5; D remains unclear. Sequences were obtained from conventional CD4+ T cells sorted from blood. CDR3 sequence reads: CASSSYPRRDSDQPQHF. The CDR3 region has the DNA TGTGCCAGCAGTTCCTACCCGCGGCGGGATTCGGATCAGCCCCAGCATTTT.